This T cell receptor (beta chain) was sequenced in a study of T cell repertoires in cytomegalovirus infection. Study-level background: From public TCR beta signatures came an indication of both CMV infection and matching HLA type.

TCRdb passed the reads through MiXCR, listing each CDR3 protein once. Altogether hundreds of thousands of distinct CDR3 sequences are present, roughly 30% being singletons, with the ten largest covering approximately 13%. The study, taken as a whole, reports: The study identified carriers of CMV plus the relevant HLA from cumulative public TCR beta family frequency. HLA-C-restricted, CMV-specific TCR beta clonotypes were dominant ex vivo.

This clonotype showed up just a few times. The antigen is unknown. Germline V lookup: CDR1 SGHAT, CDR2 FQDESV (reference sequence). The V end was cut by 3 bases, the J end by 0 bases, with 17 bases between. The CDR3 consists of 17 residues. This receptor was obtained from a human donor in good health (CMV status not recorded). Some clones in this sample may be carry-over from other donors' samples. The sample consisted of PBMCs. The chain recombines TRBV11-1 with TRBJ1-2; perhaps TRBD1 as D (5 bases). The CDR3 is CASSFGGSGPANYGYTF. The CDR3 DNA follows: TGTGCCAGCAGCTTTGGGGGGTCCGGCCCAGCTAACTATGGCTACACCTTC. The full variable domain, rest sourced from reference TRBV11-1 and TRBJ1-2, is EAEVAQSPRYKITEKSQAVAFWCDPISGHATLYWYRQILGQGPELLVQFQDESVVDDSQLPKDRFSAERLKGVDSTLKIQPAELGDSAMYLCASSFGGSGPANYGYTFGSGTRLTVV.